This T cell receptor (beta chain) was documented in a study of shared clonotypes between healthy human individuals. Broader study findings: Across subsets, estimated richness was generally greater for naive than for memory populations.

Terminally differentiated effector memory CD45RA+ cells were left out of the naive CD8 fraction, which was CD45RO-negative and positively selected for CCR7. Adults of Caucasian background living in Nashville, Tennessee made up all donors. The sample holds many counts of this clone. The antigen is undetermined. Generated by immunoSEQ multiplex PCR, the TCRdb table keeps only in-frame clones and is missing some. The sample shows about 2.1 million clones, about 93% of them seen only once. The source material was naive CD8+ T cells from PBMCs. The origin of this receptor is a man between 18 and 35 years old in good health. Some clones in this sample may be carry-over from other donors' samples.

The CDR3, as DNA: TGCGCCAGCAGTGAGTCGATATGGCGGTCAGGGAGCAATCAGCCCCAGCATTTT. This gives the protein CASSESIWRSGSNQPQHF. The gene calls are TRBV10-2 and TRBJ1-5; tentatively, D is TRBD1 (5 bases). Germline V gene sequence: CDR1 WSHSY, CDR2 SAAADI. V was pared by 0 bases and J by 1 base, with 16 bases between. The CDR3 totals 18 residues.